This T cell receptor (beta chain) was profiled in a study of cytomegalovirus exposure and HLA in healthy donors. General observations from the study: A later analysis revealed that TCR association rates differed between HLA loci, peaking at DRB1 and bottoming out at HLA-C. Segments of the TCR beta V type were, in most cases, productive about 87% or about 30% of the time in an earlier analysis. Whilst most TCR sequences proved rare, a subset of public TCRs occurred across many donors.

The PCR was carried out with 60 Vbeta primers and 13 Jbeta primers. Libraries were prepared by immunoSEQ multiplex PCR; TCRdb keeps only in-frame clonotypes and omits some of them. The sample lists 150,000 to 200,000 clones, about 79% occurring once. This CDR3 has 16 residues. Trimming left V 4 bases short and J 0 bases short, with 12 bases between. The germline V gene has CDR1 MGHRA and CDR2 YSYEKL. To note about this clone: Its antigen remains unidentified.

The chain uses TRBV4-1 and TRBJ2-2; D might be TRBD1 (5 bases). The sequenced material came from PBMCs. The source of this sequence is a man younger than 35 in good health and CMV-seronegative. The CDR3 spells CASSLRLQANTGELFF. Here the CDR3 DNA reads TGCGCCAGCAGCCTACGTTTACAGGCGAACACCGGGGAGCTGTTTTTT.